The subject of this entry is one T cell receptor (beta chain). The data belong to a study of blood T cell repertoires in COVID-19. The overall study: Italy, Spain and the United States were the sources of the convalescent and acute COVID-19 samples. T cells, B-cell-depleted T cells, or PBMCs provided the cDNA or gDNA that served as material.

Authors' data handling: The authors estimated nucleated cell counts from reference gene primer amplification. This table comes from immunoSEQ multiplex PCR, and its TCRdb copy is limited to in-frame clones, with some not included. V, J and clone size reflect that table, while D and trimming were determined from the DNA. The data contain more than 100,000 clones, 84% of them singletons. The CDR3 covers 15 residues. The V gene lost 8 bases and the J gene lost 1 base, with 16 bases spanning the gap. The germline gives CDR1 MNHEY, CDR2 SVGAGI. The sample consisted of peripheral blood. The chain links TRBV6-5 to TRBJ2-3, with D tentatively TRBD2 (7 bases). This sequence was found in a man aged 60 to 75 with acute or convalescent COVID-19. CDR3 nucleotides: TGTGCCAGCCGCGGGGGCGCTTTGGGCACAGATACGCAGTATTTT. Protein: CASRGGALGTDTQYF.